This T cell receptor beta chain emerged from a study of molecular identifiers for immune sequencing clone quantification. Regarding the study as a whole: Underestimated sizes of highly expanded clones could result from identical TCR molecules that share a barcode.

This clonotype occurred a few times. Its antigen is not identified. One entry per CDR3 protein, called by TCRdb with MiXCR from the PCR reads. Among approximately 680,000 distinct CDR3 sequences, roughly 23% were seen once, and the ten largest hold 0.7% to 0.95%. CDR3 length equals 13 residues. The J segment lost 8 bases and the V segment lost 6 bases, leaving 6 bases of the junction unmatched. The TCR was taken from a human donor in good health. Some libraries in this study had Jurkat cell RNA spiked in. J is TRBJ1-3 and V is TRBV12-3 or TRBV12-4; 8 nucleotides align to TRBD1. The sample consisted of naive CD8+ T cells from blood, with Jurkat cell RNA spiked in. Subset indicated: FACS-sorted CD8+CD4-CCR7+CD45RA+ naive T cells. The CDR3 coding sequence is TGTGCCAGCAGCCCCGGACAGGGAGACACCATATATTTT. Translating it yields CASSPGQGDTIYF.